This is a list of T cell receptor beta chains from one sample in a study of T cell changes during pregnancy in multiple sclerosis. The method was immunoSEQ multiplex PCR; TCRdb's version includes in-frame clones alone and lacks a portion of them. The sample includes about 31,000 clones, roughly 91% of them seen just once. Sequencing was performed on CD4+ T cells from peripheral blood mononuclear cells, taken in the second trimester of pregnancy. These receptors were obtained from a female donor with multiple sclerosis, enrolled in a pregnancy study. The CDR3 runs from the conserved cysteine through the conserved F or W. The order of the fields is V gene, D gene, J gene, clone size, CDR3 DNA, CDR3 protein. D genes are given only for firm matches. A row's size may be missing; if present it is once, few, many or a size class.

>TRBV5-1|-|TRBJ1-4|-
TGCGCCAGCAGCTTGGTCGGGGCGGGGTATAGTGAAAAACTGTTTTTT
CASSLVGAGYSEKLFF
>TRBV7-8|TRBD2|TRBJ2-7|-
TGTGCCAGCAGCTTAGTTGGGTTGACTAGCGGGAGCTACGAGCAGTACTTC
CASSLVGLTSGSYEQYF
>TRBV7-2|TRBD2|TRBJ2-1|-
TGTGCCAGCAGTAAGGGACTAGCTTATGAGCAGTTCTTC
CASSKGLAYEQFF
>TRBV7-2|-|TRBJ2-1|-
TGTGCCAGCAGCTTAAGTGGGAGCTACAATGAGCAGTTCTTC
CASSLSGSYNEQFF
>TRBV19|TRBD2|TRBJ2-1|-
TGTGCCACCTCACGACCTCGACTAGCGGGTTATCATGAGCAGTTCTTC
CATSRPRLAGYHEQFF
>TRBV7-3|-|TRBJ2-2|-
TGTGCCAGCAGCGCGCAGAGGACGAACACCGGGGAGCTGTTTTTT
CASSAQRTNTGELFF
>TRBV5-1|TRBD1|TRBJ2-7|-
TGCGCCAGCAGCCGACAGGGGGTGGCCTACGAGCAGTACTTC
CASSRQGVAYEQYF
>TRBV13|-|TRBJ2-5|-
TGTGCCAGCAGCGAACGACAGCTAGGCTGGGGCGAGACCCAGTACTTC
CASSERQLGWGETQYF
>TRBV5-6|-|TRBJ2-5|-
TGTGCCAGCAGCGGGCGGGGAGGACGTGGAGAGACCCAGTACTTC
CASSGRGGRGETQYF
>TRBV18|TRBD1|TRBJ2-7|-
TGTGCCAGCTCACCTTCCGGGACAGGGGGCGAGCAGTACTTC
CASSPSGTGGEQYF
>TRBV11-1|-|TRBJ2-7|once
TGTGCCAGCAGCTTCTCGTTTACAGGGATTCACGAGCAGTACTTC
CASSFSFTGIHEQYF
>TRBV5-1|-|TRBJ2-7|-
TGCGCCAGCAGCTTGGGAGGGAACTACGAGCAGTACTTC
CASSLGGNYEQYF
>TRBV27|-|TRBJ1-5|-
TGTGCCAGCAGTTTATCGAAGCGAGGGAGGGATAGCAATCAGCCCCAGCATTTT
CASSLSKRGRDSNQPQHF
>TRBV6-1|-|TRBJ2-1|-
TGTGCCAGCAGTGTAGGGGTGAGGTGGTTCTTC
CASSVGVRWFF
>TRBV28|TRBD1|TRBJ1-3|-
TGTGCCAGCAGTTTAACAGGGGGCAGTGGAAACACCATATATTTT
CASSLTGGSGNTIYF
>TRBV4-1|TRBD2|TRBJ2-7|-
TGCGCCAGCAGCCACAACCCCTCCAGCGGGATTAGATTGCAGTACTTC
CASSHNPSSGIRLQYF
>TRBV5-3|TRBD1|TRBJ2-1|-
TGTGCCAGAATGGAGGAGACAGGGGGGCAGGATGAGCAGTTCTTC
CARMEETGGQDEQFF
>TRBV18|TRBD2|TRBJ2-5|-
TGTGCCAGCTCACCACCCCCGGGACTACCAGAGACCCAGTACTTC
CASSPPPGLPETQYF
>TRBV6-6|-|TRBJ1-2|-
TGTGCCAGCAGGACAGGAGACCATGGCTACACCTTC
CASRTGDHGYTF
>TRBV7-2|-|TRBJ2-4|-
TGTGCCAGCAGCTTAGGAGTGATTGCCAAAAACATTCAGTACTTC
CASSLGVIAKNIQYF
>TRBV29-1|TRBD2|TRBJ2-1|-
TGCAGCGTTGGGGCGGGAGGCAACAATGAGCAGTTCTTC
CSVGAGGNNEQFF
>TRBV15|-|TRBJ2-3|-
TGTGCCACCAGCAGAGGTCTAGGTAGAGATACGCAGTATTTT
CATSRGLGRDTQYF
>TRBV19|-|TRBJ2-7|-
TGTGCCAGTAGTATTCAAAGACTATCGATATACGAGCAGTACTTC
CASSIQRLSIYEQYF
>TRBV7-2|TRBD1|TRBJ1-1|-
TGTGCCAGCAGCTTAATACAGGGGGCCGTGAACACTGAAGCTTTCTTT
CASSLIQGAVNTEAFF
>TRBV4-2|TRBD2|TRBJ2-5|once
TGTGCCAGCAGCCAAGGTTGGACTAGCCAAGAGACCCAGTACTTC
CASSQGWTSQETQYF
>TRBV30|-|TRBJ1-1|-
TGTGCCTGGAGCCTTACAGGGAACACTGAAGCTTTCTTT
CAWSLTGNTEAFF
>TRBV18|-|TRBJ2-5|-
TGTGCCAGCTCACCGGGGCGATCCCCAGAGACCCAGTACTTC
CASSPGRSPETQYF
>TRBV5-4|-|TRBJ2-1|-
TGTGCCAGCAGCCCTGTGGGGGGTCTACAGGGGTCAGTTCACAATGAGCAGTTCTTC
CASSPVGGLQGSVHNEQFF
>TRBV7-2|-|TRBJ2-3|-
TGTGCCAGCAAGATTAGCGGCGGCACAGATACGCAGTATTTT
CASKISGGTDTQYF